This T cell receptor beta chain comes out of a study of blood T cell repertoires in COVID-19. Study information: There were acute and convalescent COVID-19 samples, and they came from the United States, Italy and Spain. The cDNA or gDNA used as material had been derived from T cells, B-cell-depleted T cells, or PBMCs.

Germline CDR1 reads SGHTA; CDR2 reads FQGNSA. The junction had 4 bases not matched to a gene; V was cut back by 4 bases and J by 2 bases. CDR3 length: 16 residues. Per the original methods: Counts of nucleated cells, estimated from reference gene primer amplification, were obtained. Sequencing was performed with immunoSEQ multiplex PCR; in TCRdb, only in-frame clones are kept and a portion is missing. V and J calls and clone size are copied from that table; D and trimming were computed from the DNA. The sample includes about 91,000 clones, approximately 77% of them seen just once. The specimen sequenced was peripheral blood. The clonotype was recovered from a woman of 80 years or more with acute or convalescent COVID-19. This sequence joins TRBV7-2 and TRBJ2-2, with 10 positions matching TRBD2. The CDR3 bases are TGTGCCAGCAGCTCTACTAGCGGGGCTAACACCGGGGAGCTGTTTTTT. Amino acids: CASSSTSGANTGELFF.